These T cell receptor beta chains were read from a single sample in a study of T cell repertoires in cytomegalovirus infection. TCRdb redid the calling of the reads with MiXCR, one entry per CDR3 protein. The sample has approximately 490,000 distinct CDR3 sequences, about 10% seen once. Sequencing was carried out using PBMCs. Receptor source: a human donor in good health (CMV status not recorded). Some clones in this sample may be carry-over from other donors' samples. Both conserved end residues are part of each CDR3. Each record gives: clone size, V gene, J gene, D gene, CDR3 DNA, CDR3 protein. A D gene is named only where the DNA matches it firmly. The size entry is marked missing in some rows and otherwise reads once, few, many or a size class.

>many|TRBV7-2|TRBJ2-3|-
TGTGCCTTCCGGGTGATCACAGATACGCAGTATTTT
CAFRVITDTQYF
>many|TRBV5-6|TRBJ1-5|TRBD1
TGTGCCAGCAGTGGACAGGGGGCTTATCAGCCCCAGCATTTT
CASSGQGAYQPQHF
>few|TRBV6-1|TRBJ1-2|-
TGTGCCAGCAGTGAAGGGACTTCCAATGGCTACACCTTC
CASSEGTSNGYTF
>-|TRBV9|TRBJ1-4|TRBD1
TGTGCCAGCAGCGCAACAGGGGGCGAAAAACTGTTTTTT
CASSATGGEKLFF
>many|TRBV12-3/TRBV12-4|TRBJ1-3|-
TGTGCCAGCAGTTTATCGGGTCAAAGCTACTCTGGAAACACCATATATTTT
CASSLSGQSYSGNTIYF
>-|TRBV20-1|TRBJ2-3|-
TGCAGTGCTAGAGATACAGGAACAGATACGCAGTATTTT
CSARDTGTDTQYF
>-|TRBV7-9|TRBJ2-2|TRBD1
TGTGCCAGCAGCGCGGGACAGGGATTACCCGGGGAGCTGTTTTTT
CASSAGQGLPGELFF
>many|TRBV7-8|TRBJ1-5|-
TGTGCCAGCAGCTTAGTGGCCGCCTTTAGGGGCAATCAGCCCCAGCATTTT
CASSLVAAFRGNQPQHF
>many|TRBV19|TRBJ1-1|-
TGTGCCAGTAGTATCTACAGCAAGAACACTGAAGCTTTCTTT
CASSIYSKNTEAFF
>few|TRBV2|TRBJ2-1|-
TGTGCCAGCAGTGAAACTAGGTCTCGTGATGCTAATGAGCAGTTCTTC
CASSETRSRDANEQFF
>many|TRBV12-3/TRBV12-4|TRBJ1-2|-
TGTGCCAGCAGTCCCAGGGAGGGCTATGGCTACACCTTC
CASSPREGYGYTF
>few|TRBV3-1|TRBJ2-7|-
TGTGCCAGCAGCCAATCCAGGGCGGGGGAGCAGTACTTC
CASSQSRAGEQYF
>many|TRBV7-2|TRBJ1-5|-
TGTGCCAGCAGCTTAGGTTATCAGCCCCAGCATTTT
CASSLGYQPQHF
>many|TRBV7-9|TRBJ2-5|TRBD2
TGTGCCAGCAGCTTTCGGGCTAGCGGGGGAACCCAAGAGACCCAGTACTTC
CASSFRASGGTQETQYF
>many|TRBV7-2|TRBJ2-2|-
TGTGCCAGCAGCTTAAACGCGAACACCGGGGAGCTGTTTTTT
CASSLNANTGELFF
>-|TRBV7-3|TRBJ2-7|-
TGTGCCAGCAGCACTCGGGGAGGGGGGCGATCCCCCATCGACGAGCAGTACTTC
CASSTRGGGRSPIDEQYF